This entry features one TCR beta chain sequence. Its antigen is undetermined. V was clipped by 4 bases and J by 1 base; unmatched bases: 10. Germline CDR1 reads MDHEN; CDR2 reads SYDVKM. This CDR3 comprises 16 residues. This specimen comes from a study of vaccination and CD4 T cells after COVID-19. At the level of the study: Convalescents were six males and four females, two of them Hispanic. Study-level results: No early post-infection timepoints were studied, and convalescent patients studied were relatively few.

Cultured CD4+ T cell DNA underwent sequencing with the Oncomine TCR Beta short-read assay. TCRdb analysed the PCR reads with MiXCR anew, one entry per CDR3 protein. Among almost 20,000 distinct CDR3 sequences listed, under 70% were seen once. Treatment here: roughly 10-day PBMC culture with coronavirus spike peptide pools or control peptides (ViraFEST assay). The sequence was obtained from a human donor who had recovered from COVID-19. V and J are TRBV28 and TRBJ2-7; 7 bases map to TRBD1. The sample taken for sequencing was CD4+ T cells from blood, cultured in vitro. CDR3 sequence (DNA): TGTGCCAGCAGTTCGACAGGGTCCTACTATTCCTACGAGCAGTACTTC. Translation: CASSSTGSYYSYEQYF. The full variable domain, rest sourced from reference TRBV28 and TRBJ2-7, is DVKVTQSSRYLVKRTGEKVFLECVQDMDHENMFWYRQDPGLGLRLIYFSYDVKMKEKGDIPEGYSVSREKKERFSLILESASTNQTSMYLCASSSTGSYYSYEQYFGPGTRLTVT.